This TCR beta chain stems from a study of cytomegalovirus exposure and HLA in healthy donors. Overall study findings and caveats: Several of the most significant clusters appeared, in a later analysis, to be linked to common viral pathogens. When a later analysis was performed, an Asian-associated ancestry cluster reportedly had fewer N-insertions than the approximately 690-donor mean.

The donors (healthy individuals) were bone marrow donors. As for this clone: No antigen is known for it.

PCR was performed using 60 Vbeta and 13 Jbeta primers. Profiled with immunoSEQ multiplex PCR; TCRdb holds only in-frame clones, not every one. The data hold over 120,000 clones, with roughly 9.7% observed a single time. Germline V gene lookup returns CDR1 MNHEY and CDR2 SVGAGI. This CDR3 spans 13 amino acids. Trimming took off 5 bases at V and 6 bases at J, with 10 bases between the two ends. The chain uses TRBV6-5 and TRBJ1-4; D is perhaps TRBD1 (6 bases). Sequencing was performed on PBMCs. The clonotype comes from a man over 45 in good health and CMV-seronegative. The DNA for the CDR3 is TGTGCCAGCAGTCGGACAGCAGATGAAAAACTGTTTTTT. Encoded protein: CASSRTADEKLFF.